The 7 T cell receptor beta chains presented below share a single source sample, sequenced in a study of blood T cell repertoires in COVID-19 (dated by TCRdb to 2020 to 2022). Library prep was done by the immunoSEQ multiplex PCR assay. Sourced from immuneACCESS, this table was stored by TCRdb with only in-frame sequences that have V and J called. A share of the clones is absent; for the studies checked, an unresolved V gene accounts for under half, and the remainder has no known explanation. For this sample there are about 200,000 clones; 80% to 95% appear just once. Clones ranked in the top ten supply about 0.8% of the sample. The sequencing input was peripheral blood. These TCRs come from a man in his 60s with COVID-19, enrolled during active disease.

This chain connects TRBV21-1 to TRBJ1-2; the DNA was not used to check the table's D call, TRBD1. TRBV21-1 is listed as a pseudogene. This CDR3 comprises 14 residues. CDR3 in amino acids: CASTRPSGGYGYTF. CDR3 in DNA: TGTGCCAGCACCCGCCCCTCAGGGGGCTATGGCTACACCTTC.

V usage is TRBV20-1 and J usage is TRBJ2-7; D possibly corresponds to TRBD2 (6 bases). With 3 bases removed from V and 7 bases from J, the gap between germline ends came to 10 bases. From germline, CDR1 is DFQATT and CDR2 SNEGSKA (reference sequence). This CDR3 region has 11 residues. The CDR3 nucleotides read TGCAGTGCTAGGTTCAGCGGGGAGCAGTACTTC. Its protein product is CSARFSGEQYF.

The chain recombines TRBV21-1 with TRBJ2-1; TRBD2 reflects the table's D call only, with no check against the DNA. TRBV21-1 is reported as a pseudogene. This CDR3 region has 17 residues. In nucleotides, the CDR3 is TGTGCCAGCAGCAAAGGGCCTGAGGAGGGTCACTACAATGAGCAGTTCTTC. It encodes CASSKGPEEGHYNEQFF.

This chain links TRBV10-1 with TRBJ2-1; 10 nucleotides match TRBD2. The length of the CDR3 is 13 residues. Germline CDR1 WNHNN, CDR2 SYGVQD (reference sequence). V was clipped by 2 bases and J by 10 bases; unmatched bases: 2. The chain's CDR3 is CASSEILAGEQFF. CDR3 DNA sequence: TGCGCCAGCAGTGAGATACTAGCGGGGGAGCAGTTCTTC.

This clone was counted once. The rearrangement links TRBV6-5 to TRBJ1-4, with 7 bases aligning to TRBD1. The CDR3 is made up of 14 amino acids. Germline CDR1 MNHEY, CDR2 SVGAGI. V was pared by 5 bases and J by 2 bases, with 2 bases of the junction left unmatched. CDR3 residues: CASSRQGTNEKLFF. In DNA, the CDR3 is TGTGCCAGCAGTCGACAGGGTACTAATGAAAAACTGTTTTTT.

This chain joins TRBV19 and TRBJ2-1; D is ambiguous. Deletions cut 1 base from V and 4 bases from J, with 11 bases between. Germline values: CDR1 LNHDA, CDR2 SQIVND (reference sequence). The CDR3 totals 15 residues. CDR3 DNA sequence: TGTGCCAGTAGTATAGCTGGTGGCAGATACAATGAGCAGTTCTTC. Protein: CASSIAGGRYNEQFF.

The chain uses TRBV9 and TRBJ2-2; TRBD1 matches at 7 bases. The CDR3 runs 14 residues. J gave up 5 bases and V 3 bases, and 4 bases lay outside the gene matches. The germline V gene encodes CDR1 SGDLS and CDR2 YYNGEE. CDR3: CASSANRGTGELFF. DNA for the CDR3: TGTGCCAGCAGCGCCAACAGGGGTACCGGGGAGCTGTTTTTT.